A single sample is the source of the 18 T cell receptor beta chains below, sequenced in a study of blood T cell repertoires in COVID-19. Produced via immunoSEQ multiplex PCR; TCRdb's table is partial and in-frame only. The sample has approximately 75,000 clones; approximately 74% are singletons. The sequenced sample was peripheral blood. The receptors stem from a human donor with acute or convalescent COVID-19. The donor label of this sample is uncertain.

The chain couples TRBV28 to TRBJ2-7; TRBD1 matches at 7 bases. This CDR3 has 14 amino acids. With V trimmed by 10 bases and J by 0 bases, 9 bases remained unmatched. CDR1 and CDR2 from the germline V gene are MDHEN and SYDVKM. This chain's CDR3 is CATRPGQSSYEQYF. DNA of the CDR3: TGTGCCACCCGACCGGGACAGAGCTCCTACGAGCAGTACTTC.

This clone was observed a few times. This chain uses TRBV7-6 with TRBJ2-7, with 8 bases aligning to TRBD1. The length of the CDR3 is 15 residues. The V and J ends lost 0 bases and 3 bases, in that order; junction bases with no gene match: 4. The germline V gene has CDR1 SGHVS and CDR2 FNYEAQ. CDR3 residues: CASSLAPDRVYEQYF. The DNA for the CDR3 is TGTGCCAGCAGCTTAGCGCCGGACAGGGTCTACGAGCAGTACTTC.

The CDR3 region has the DNA TGTGCCAGCAGCCAAGATCCCCGGACAGCTCAGTTCTTC. It translates to CASSQDPRTAQFF. J is TRBJ2-1 and V is TRBV3-1 (or the pseudogene TRBV3-2); D may be TRBD1 (6 bases). Germline V lookup: CDR1 LGHDT, CDR2 YNNKEL (reference sequence). The CDR3 runs to 13 residues. V lost 0 bases to trimming and J lost 13 bases, with 13 bases between them.

The chain combines TRBV25-1 with TRBJ1-6; possible D gene TRBD1, 6 bases. Germline CDR1 is MGHDK and CDR2 is SYGVNS. V was clipped by 7 bases and J by 8 bases, with 15 bases between them. There are 14 residues in the CDR3. The CDR3 here is CASTPGGLYSPLHF. The DNA for the CDR3 is TGTGCCAGCACGCCCGGGGGGCTTTATTCACCCCTCCACTTT. Variable domain in full (rest from reference TRBV25-1 and TRBJ1-6): EADIYQTPRYLVIGTGKKITLECSQTMGHDKMYWYQQDPGMELHLIHYSYGVNSTEKGDLSSESTVSRIRTEHFPLTLESARPSHTSQYLCASTPGGLYSPLHFGNGTRLTVT.

The chain employs TRBV5-4 and TRBJ2-3; D may be TRBD2 (5 bases). The germline gives CDR1 SGHNT, CDR2 YYREEE (reference sequence). The germline V and J ends were trimmed by 9 bases and 1 base, with 18 bases remaining between them. The CDR3 spans 15 residues. The CDR3 region has the DNA TGTGCCATTACCACGGGAACCCCGGGCACAGATACGCAGTATTTT. It yields the protein CAITTGTPGTDTQYF.

The chain couples TRBV6-4 to TRBJ2-7; D is unclear. V was shortened by 4 bases and J by 3 bases, with 10 bases between the two germline ends. Germline V gives CDR1 MRHNA, CDR2 SNTAGT. The CDR3 contains 13 residues. The CDR3 loop reads CASSVGRNYEQYV. The CDR3 DNA reads as TGTGCCAGCAGTGTGGGCAGAAACTACGAGCAGTACGTC.

Written as DNA, the CDR3 is TGTGCCAGCAAGGCTAGCGGGATAAGAAGGACCGGGGAGCTGTTTTTT. This codes for CASKASGIRRTGELFF. The chain carries TRBV2 and TRBJ2-2, with 9 nucleotides matching TRBD2. The ends lost 7 bases at V and 5 bases at J; junction bases unmatched: 11. CDR1 and CDR2 (germline): SNHLY, FYNNEI. This CDR3 has 16 amino acids.

In its sample, this clone was seen a few times. The rearrangement uses TRBV7-2 and TRBJ2-7; TRBD2 is a possible D gene (7 bases). Trimming took off 2 bases at V and 2 bases at J, with 10 bases between the two ends. The CDR3 covers 14 residues. Germline V gives CDR1 SGHTA, CDR2 FQGNSA. The CDR3 DNA is TGTGCCAGCAGCTTATGGGGGGGCCCCTACGAGCAGTACGTC. Its translation: CASSLWGGPYEQYV.

This clone was recorded at least ten times. V usage is TRBV3-1 (or the pseudogene TRBV3-2) and J usage is TRBJ2-7, with 8 nucleotides matching TRBD2. CDR1 and CDR2 from the germline V gene are LGHDT and YNNKEL (reference sequence). CDR3 length: 12 residues. J gave up 11 bases and V 4 bases, and 7 bases lay outside the gene matches. CDR3 sequence reads: CASSPPGGAEYF. The CDR3 DNA is TGTGCCAGCAGCCCCCCCGGGGGGGCCGAGTACTTC.

The gene calls are TRBV3-1 (or the pseudogene TRBV3-2) and TRBJ2-1, with D maybe TRBD2 (6 bases). The CDR3 consists of 13 residues. Germline assignment: CDR1 LGHDT and CDR2 YNNKEL (reference sequence). V gave up 4 bases and J gave up 12 bases, with 16 bases separating them. The CDR3 nucleotides read TGTGCCAGCAGCCCCCCCGGGAGCCCGAGGCAGTTCTTC. Its protein is CASSPPGSPRQFF.

The chain combines TRBV4-1 with TRBJ2-2, with a possible D match to TRBD2 (6 bases). The CDR3 consists of 17 residues. V lost 3 bases, J lost 5 bases, and 19 bases lay in between. The germline gives CDR1 MGHRA, CDR2 YSYEKL. The CDR3 DNA sequence: TGCGCCAGCAGCCACCGGACTTGGGAGGATGAGACCGGGGAGCTGTTTTTT. It yields the protein CASSHRTWEDETGELFF.

This chain uses TRBV11-2 with TRBJ1-1; D gene uncertain. Germline CDR1 reads SGHAT; CDR2 reads FQNNGV. V was shortened by 1 base and J by 2 bases, with 5 bases between the two germline ends. This CDR3 has 13 amino acids. In nucleotides, the CDR3 is TGTGCCAGCAGCTTAGCAGGTAACACTGAAGCTTTCTTT. Its protein is CASSLAGNTEAFF. Full variable domain (missing parts from reference TRBV11-2 and TRBJ1-1): EAGVAQSPRYKIIEKRQSVAFWCNPISGHATLYWYQQILGQGPKLLIQFQNNGVVDDSQLPKDRFSAERLKGVDSTLKIQPAKLEDSAVYLCASSLAGNTEAFFGQGTRLTVV.

In its sample, this clone is medium-sized. The CDR3 region is CASRRAQVPSYEQYF. The CDR3 nucleotides are TGTGCCAGCAGGCGCGCACAGGTACCTTCCTACGAGCAGTACTTC. The J gene is TRBJ2-7, the V gene TRBV6-5; a weak D match, TRBD1 (5 bases). V was shortened by 6 bases and J by 1 base, with 16 bases between the two germline ends. There are 15 residues in the CDR3. Per the germline V gene, CDR1 is MNHEY and CDR2 is SVGAGI.

The chain combines TRBV24-1 with TRBJ2-4; 7 bases line up with TRBD2. The CDR3 covers 15 residues. Germline lookup yields CDR1 KGHDR and CDR2 SFDVKD. V shed 3 bases and J 6 bases; nucleotides not matched to a gene: 7. DNA for the CDR3: TGTGCCACCAGTGATCCTCTAGCGGCAGGAAACATTCAGTACTTC. It codes for CATSDPLAAGNIQYF.

At least ten counts were recorded for this clone. This chain connects TRBV19 to TRBJ1-5; TRBD1 aligns across 7 bases. Germline V gene sequence: CDR1 LNHDA, CDR2 SQIVND (reference sequence). Losses at the gene ends were 5 bases for V and 1 base for J; bases not matched to a gene: 8. The CDR3 spans 16 residues. The CDR3 spells CASSPDRWGSNQPQHF. DNA for the CDR3: TGTGCCAGTAGTCCGGACAGGTGGGGGAGCAATCAGCCCCAGCATTTT. The whole variable domain, remainder taken from reference TRBV19 and TRBJ1-5, is DGGITQSPKYLFRKEGQNVTLSCEQNLNHDAMYWYRQDPGQGLRLIYYSQIVNDFQKGDIAEGYSVSREKKESFPLTVTSAQKNPTAFYLCASSPDRWGSNQPQHFGDGTRLSIL.

This chain uses TRBV6-1 with TRBJ1-4; TRBD1 agrees at 7 bases. Germline V gene sequence: CDR1 MNHNS, CDR2 SASEGT. This CDR3 contains 16 residues. J was trimmed by 2 bases and V by 3 bases; bases with no gene match: 6. The CDR3, as DNA: TGTGCCAGCAGTGACAGGACAGGAAGGACTAATGAAAAACTGTTTTTT. It is translated as CASSDRTGRTNEKLFF.

The chain has TRBV19 and TRBJ1-1, with no clear D. The CDR3 is 16 residues long. The germline V gene has CDR1 LNHDA and CDR2 SQIVND (reference sequence). Trimming cost V 2 bases and J 2 bases, with 15 bases left between them. Here the CDR3 reads CASSIYDGRYNTEAFF. The DNA for the CDR3 is TGTGCCAGTAGTATATATGATGGCAGGTATAACACTGAAGCTTTCTTT.

This rearrangement joins TRBV5-3 to TRBJ1-6; 11 nucleotides align to TRBD1. TRBV5-3 carries the ORF label, with uncertain function. V gave up 4 bases and J gave up 4 bases; unmatched junction bases: 13. The CDR3 sequence is 19 residues long. This chain's CDR3 is CARSPAGQGELRYNSPLHF. CDR3 bases: TGTGCCAGAAGCCCGGCGGGACAGGGGGAACTCCGATATAATTCACCCCTCCACTTT.